What follows are 30 T cell receptor beta chains derived from one specimen sequenced in a study of T-cell memory formation after mild COVID-19. TCRdb recomputed calls from the 5' RACE reads with MiXCR, one row per CDR3 protein. The data contain 250,000 to 400,000 distinct CDR3 sequences, 13% to 15% of them singletons. Material: PBMCs or a T cell subset sorted from them (not recorded which). These receptors all come from a man younger than 35 who had mild COVID-19 (a few samples of this study predate the infection). Cell type and time point are not known.

Comment on this clonotype: Relative to the germline gene, one junction end is altered; a read error may explain this. V and J are TRBV6-2 or TRBV6-3 and TRBJ2-1; D remains ambiguous. Germline V CDR1 and CDR2: MNHEY, SVGEGT. This CDR3 spans 15 amino acids. The CDR3 sequence is CASSYSGLAYYEQFF. The CDR3 DNA sequence: TGTGCCAGCAGTTACTCAGGGCTCGCCTACTATGAGCAGTTCTTC.

The table lists this clonotype with a few counts. This rearrangement joins TRBV19 to TRBJ1-1; D unresolved. CDR1 and CDR2 (germline): LNHDA, SQIVND (reference sequence). This CDR3 is built from 15 residues. V was cut by 3 bases and J by 5 bases, with 16 bases left in between. The CDR3 reads CASSINPAPMTEAFF. CDR3 nucleotide sequence: TGTGCCAGTAGTATTAATCCGGCGCCGATGACTGAAGCTTTCTTT.

The genes are TRBV20-1 and TRBJ2-1; TRBD2 matches at 11 bases. The CDR3 is 17 residues long. The ends lost 0 bases at V and 6 bases at J; junction bases unmatched: 10. The germline V gene has CDR1 DFQATT and CDR2 SNEGSKA (reference sequence). CDR3 protein: CSARDRLAGGRSNEQFF. The CDR3 DNA sequence: TGCAGTGCTAGAGATCGGCTAGCGGGGGGACGCTCCAATGAGCAGTTCTTC.

The chain carries TRBV29-1 and TRBJ1-1; tentative D call: TRBD1 (5 bases). The length of the CDR3 is 12 residues. V was pared by 4 bases and J by 4 bases, with 10 bases between. CDR1 and CDR2 from the germline V gene are SQVTM and ANQGSEA. In nucleotides, the CDR3 is TGCAGCGTTGTGACAGAGGGCACTGAAGCTTTCTTT. Amino acid sequence: CSVVTEGTEAFF.

The chain uses TRBV6-9 and TRBJ1-4; no clear D. The CDR3 has 13 amino acids. Trimming pared 10 bases from V and 5 bases from J, leaving 14 bases between. CDR1 is MNHGY, CDR2 SVAAGI, per germline. The DNA of the CDR3 is TGTGCCATCTCTTCCCTACGGAATGAAAAACTGTTTTTT. This encodes CAISSLRNEKLFF.

The chain carries TRBV4-1 and TRBJ2-5, with D perhaps matching TRBD1 (7 bases). The CDR3 has 15 amino acids. CDR1 and CDR2 (germline): MGHRA, YSYEKL. Trimming left V 4 bases short and J 4 bases short, with 16 bases between. CDR3 loop: CASSLWRGLGETQYF. The CDR3 DNA reads TGCGCCAGCAGCCTCTGGAGGGGGCTCGGAGAGACCCAGTACTTC.

The gene calls are TRBV7-3 and TRBJ2-2, with TRBD2 identical over 9 bases. The CDR3 runs 17 residues. The germline gives CDR1 SGHTA, CDR2 FQGTGA. V was pared by 3 bases and J by 6 bases, with 11 bases of the junction left unmatched. The chain's CDR3 is CASSFSPGTSSAGELFF. DNA of the CDR3: TGTGCCAGCAGCTTTTCCCCCGGGACTAGCAGCGCCGGGGAGCTGTTTTTT.

This clonotype was picked up a small number of times. This rearrangement joins TRBV7-9 to TRBJ2-5; D tentatively fits TRBD1 or TRBD2 (5 bases each). V shed 8 bases and J shed 4 bases, with 17 bases lying between them. Germline V CDR1 and CDR2: SEHNR, FQNEAQ (reference sequence). This CDR3 comprises 14 residues. The CDR3, as DNA: TGTGCCAGCGGGGACCGCCTAAGGGGAGAGACCCAGTACTTC. It translates to CASGDRLRGETQYF.

The chain employs TRBV28 and TRBJ1-1, with TRBD1 as a possible D gene (5 bases). With 11 bases removed from V and 4 bases from J, the gap between germline ends came to 17 bases. The CDR3 runs 13 residues. CDR1 MDHEN and CDR2 SYDVKM come from the germline V gene. The CDR3 DNA follows: TGTGCCGGCAATTCCGGGACGGCCACTGAAGCTTTCTTT. As protein: CAGNSGTATEAFF.

The genes are TRBV5-1 and TRBJ1-1; perhaps TRBD1 as D (6 bases). V lost 5 bases and J 3 bases, leaving 11 bases between the germline ends. Germline CDR1 and CDR2: SGHRS and YFSETQ. CDR3 length: 13 amino acids. The CDR3 nucleotides are TGCGCCAGCAGGAGGGACACCGACACTGAAGCTTTCTTT. It specifies CASRRDTDTEAFF.

This chain connects TRBV9 to TRBJ1-6; D is unclear. V lost 3 bases to trimming and J lost 0 bases, with 7 bases between them. This CDR3 comprises 15 residues. The germline CDR1 and CDR2 sequences are SGDLS and YYNGEE. The CDR3 is CASSERASYNSPLHF. In nucleotides, the CDR3 is TGTGCCAGCAGCGAGAGGGCCTCCTATAATTCACCCCTCCACTTT.

The gene calls are TRBV20-1 and TRBJ1-4; D is unclear. Germline V lookup: CDR1 DFQATT, CDR2 SNEGSKA (reference sequence). The CDR3 extends over 11 amino acids. Trimming cost V 5 bases and J 5 bases, with 6 bases left between them. CDR3 sequence: CSALHNEKLFF. In DNA, the CDR3 is TGCAGTGCTCTCCACAATGAAAAACTGTTTTTT.

This clonotype was seen ten or more times. The V gene is TRBV5-5, the J gene TRBJ2-2; no clear D gene. Germline V CDR1 and CDR2: SGHKS, YYEKEE (reference sequence). The CDR3 totals 14 residues. Trimming took off 2 bases at V and 1 base at J, with 6 bases between the two ends. DNA of the CDR3: TGTGCCAGCAGCTTATCGGGGAACACCGGGGAGCTGTTTTTT. Translation gives CASSLSGNTGELFF. The whole variable domain, remainder taken from reference TRBV5-5 and TRBJ2-2, is DAGVTQSPTHLIKTRGQQVTLRCSPISGHKSVSWYQQVLGQGPQFIFQYYEKEERGRGNFPDRFSARQFPNYSSELNVNALLLGDSALYLCASSLSGNTGELFFGEGSRLTVL.

This clonotype was detected a few times. The chain recombines TRBV4-3 with TRBJ1-2; possibly TRBD1 for D (5 bases). Germline assignment: CDR1 LGHNA and CDR2 YSLEER. This CDR3 has 14 amino acids. Deletions cut 0 bases from V and 5 bases from J, with 10 bases between. The CDR3 nucleotides read TGCGCCAGCAGCCAAGAGCACGGGGGGTATGGCTACACCTTC. The encoded protein is CASSQEHGGYGYTF.

A remark on this clonotype: Compared with germline, one end of the junction differs, possibly owing to a read error. The CDR3 nucleotides are TGTGCCAGCAGCCGGACTCCTAATGGGCAGTTCTTC. This sequence encodes CASSRTPNGQFF. The chain combines TRBV11-2 with TRBJ2-1, with D tentatively TRBD2 (5 bases). Germline V gene lookup returns CDR1 SGHAT and CDR2 FQNNGV. The CDR3 length is 12 residues. Looking up the rest from reference TRBV11-2 and TRBJ2-1 gives the full variable domain: EAGVAQSPRYKIIEKRQSVAFWCNPISGHATLYWYQQILGQGPKLLIQFQNNGVVDDSQLPKDRFSAERLKGVDSTLKIQPAKLEDSAVYLCASSRTPNGQFFGPGTRLTVL.

The rearrangement uses TRBV6-1 and TRBJ2-5, with TRBD1 as a possible D gene (5 bases). Germline V lookup: CDR1 MNHNS, CDR2 SASEGT. Deletions cut 4 bases from V and 5 bases from J, with 14 bases between. The CDR3 loop spans 14 amino acids. CDR3 sequence reads: CASSGRADLETQYF. CDR3 sequence (DNA): TGTGCCAGCAGTGGCAGGGCCGATCTGGAGACCCAGTACTTC.

A few counts support this clonotype. The CDR3 sequence: CASSWGEGRKNEQFF. The DNA for the CDR3 is TGTGCCAGCAGCTGGGGGGAGGGCAGGAAGAATGAGCAGTTCTTC. The rearrangement joins TRBV5-6 to TRBJ2-1; 7 nucleotides line up with TRBD2. CDR3 length: 15 amino acids. Unmatched junction bases numbered 10, after V lost 3 bases and J lost 7 bases. Germline V CDR1 and CDR2: SGHDT, YYEEEE.

This clonotype was seen more than once but under ten times. This chain joins TRBV10-3 and TRBJ1-1; D is unclear. The CDR3 spans 13 residues. Germline V gene sequence: CDR1 ENHRY, CDR2 SYGVKD. Between the trimmed V and J ends, which lost 0 bases and 2 bases, there was a span of 4 bases. The CDR3 region is CAISESGNTEAFF. The CDR3 DNA is TGTGCCATCAGTGAGTCGGGTAACACTGAAGCTTTCTTT.

The J gene is TRBJ2-5, the V gene TRBV7-3, with 7 bases identical to TRBD1. CDR1 and CDR2 from the germline V gene are SGHTA and FQGTGA. The CDR3 totals 15 residues. Losses at the gene ends were 2 bases for V and 4 bases for J; bases not matched to a gene: 7. CDR3 amino acids: CASSLAPTGRETQYF. The CDR3 region has the DNA TGTGCCAGCAGCTTAGCCCCGACAGGGAGAGAGACCCAGTACTTC. Together with reference TRBV7-3 and TRBJ2-5, the CDR3 gives the full variable domain: GAGVSQTPSNKVTEKGKYVELRCDPISGHTALYWYRQSLGQGPEFLIYFQGTGAADDSGLPNDRFFAVRPEGSVSTLKIQRTERGDSAVYLCASSLAPTGRETQYFGPGTRLLVL.

CDR3: CASSQTWGTEAFF. The DNA of the CDR3 is TGCGCCAGCAGCCAAACCTGGGGCACTGAAGCTTTCTTT. The chain joins TRBV4-3 to TRBJ1-1; D unclear. The CDR3 has 13 amino acids. V lost 2 bases, J lost 4 bases, and 8 bases lay in between. CDR1 LGHNA and CDR2 YSLEER come from the germline V gene.

This clonotype appeared a few times. The chain links TRBV14 to TRBJ1-3, with D unclear. Trimming removed 1 base at V and 4 bases at J, with 11 bases between. This CDR3 region has 15 residues. Per germline, CDR1 SGHDN and CDR2 FVKESK. This chain's CDR3 is CASSQAQLSGNTIYF. The CDR3 DNA reads as TGTGCCAGCAGCCAAGCACAGCTCTCCGGAAACACCATATATTTT. Supplemented by reference TRBV14 and TRBJ1-3, the full variable domain reads EAGVTQFPSHSVIEKGQTVTLRCDPISGHDNLYWYRRVMGKEIKFLLHFVKESKQDESGMPNNRFLAERTGGTYSTLKVQPAELEDSGVYFCASSQAQLSGNTIYFGEGSWLTVV.

This clonotype was found a few times. The CDR3, as DNA: TGTGCCAGCAGTACCGTGGGGGCCAACGTCCTGACTTTC. Its protein product is CASSTVGANVLTF. V usage is TRBV6-2 or TRBV6-3 and J usage is TRBJ2-6, with unresolved D. Trimming left V 5 bases short and J 4 bases short, with 6 bases between. The length of the CDR3 is 13 residues. In germline, CDR1 is MNHEY, CDR2 SVGEGT.

The V gene is TRBV20-1, the J gene TRBJ2-2; D possibly matches TRBD1 or TRBD2 (5 bases each). This CDR3 spans 14 amino acids. V was clipped by 6 bases and J by 0 bases, with 11 bases between them. CDR1 is DFQATT and CDR2 is SNEGSKA in the germline V gene (reference sequence). The CDR3 nucleotides read TGCAGTGCAGGGACCACAGCGAACACCGGGGAGCTGTTTTTT. Translating it yields CSAGTTANTGELFF.

This sequence joins TRBV27 and TRBJ2-3, with 10 bases identical to TRBD2. The germline gives CDR1 MNHEY, CDR2 SMNVEV (reference sequence). This CDR3 is built from 16 residues. J lost 8 bases, V lost 3 bases, and 11 bases had no gene match. CDR3 sequence (DNA): TGTGCCAGCAGTTTCGGGGTAGCGGGGGGATTCGGTACGCAGTATTTT. Translating gives CASSFGVAGGFGTQYF.

This clonotype showed up just a few times. The chain uses TRBV20-1 and TRBJ1-1; 7 bases line up with TRBD1. Germline CDR1 reads DFQATT; CDR2 reads SNEGSKA (reference sequence). The CDR3 runs to 13 residues. V shed 3 bases and J 4 bases; nucleotides not matched to a gene: 5. The CDR3 protein is CSASTGVFTEAFF. CDR3 DNA: TGCAGTGCTAGTACAGGGGTGTTCACTGAAGCTTTCTTT.

This clonotype occurred a few times. The rearrangement uses TRBV18 and TRBJ1-2, with 8 bases fitting TRBD1. CDR1 KGHSH and CDR2 LQKENI come from the germline V gene. J gave up 7 bases and V 6 bases, and 7 bases lay outside the gene matches. CDR3 length: 13 amino acids. The CDR3 coding sequence is TGTGCCAGCTCTCTCAGGACAGGGCTTGGCTACACCTTC. This gives the protein CASSLRTGLGYTF.

This clonotype turned up a few times. The chain uses TRBV20-1 and TRBJ2-5, with D uncertain. V lost 3 bases and J 4 bases, leaving 12 bases between the germline ends. The CDR3 loop spans 13 amino acids. The germline CDR1 and CDR2 sequences are DFQATT and SNEGSKA (reference sequence). The CDR3 DNA sequence: TGCAGTGCTAGTAACACACAAGGAGAGACCCAGTACTTC. Amino acid sequence: CSASNTQGETQYF.

This clonotype appeared a few times. The chain joins TRBV6-1 to TRBJ1-4, with D unclear. The CDR3 extends over 13 amino acids. CDR1 and CDR2 from the germline V gene are MNHNS and SASEGT. Trimming stripped 1 base from V and 8 bases from J, with 8 bases between. CDR3 amino acids: CASSEGVLEKLFF. The CDR3, as DNA: TGTGCCAGCAGTGAAGGGGTTTTAGAAAAACTGTTTTTT.

The chain uses TRBV5-1 and TRBJ1-3, with no clear D. V was shortened by 5 bases and J by 0 bases, with 12 bases between the two germline ends. This CDR3 comprises 15 residues. Germline V lookup: CDR1 SGHRS, CDR2 YFSETQ. The CDR3 bases are TGCGCCAGCAGTGACGGAAATCTCTCTGGAAACACCATATATTTT. Its translation is CASSDGNLSGNTIYF.

CDR3 nucleotide sequence: TGTGCCAGCAGTTTATTCGGGCAGGATCAGCCCCAGCATTTT. Encoded protein: CASSLFGQDQPQHF. V gene TRBV27 combines with J gene TRBJ1-5; D is undetermined. CDR3 length: 14 amino acids. Germline loops: CDR1 MNHEY, CDR2 SMNVEV (reference sequence). Trimming cost V 1 base and J 5 bases, with 9 bases left between them.